This record covers a single TCR beta chain. No antigen is known for it. The cDNA for TCR beta came from 5'RACE template switching with UMIs. TCRdb reanalyzed the 5' RACE reads and collapses them to one entry per CDR3 protein, without DNA. Its clone listing holds hundreds of thousands of distinct CDR3 sequences. The CDR3 is 14 residues long. This sample was included in a study of T cells expressing NK-cell markers. Study-level background: The TCR beta repertoires were obtained from sorted CD3+CD56+NKG2C+, CD3+CD56+NKG2C- and CD3+CD56-NKG2C+ T cells. In the group of eight sequenced donors, seven were HCMV-seropositive and one was seronegative.

Whole-study findings and limits: About 1.0-7.5% of CD8+ T cells in about six donors belonged to dominant NKG2C+ clonotypes.

V is TRBV12-3 or TRBV12-4 and J is TRBJ1-5. The origin of this receptor is a man between 18 and 69 years old in good health. Sequenced material: blood T cells: a sorted CD56 or NKG2C T cell subset, CD4+ or CD8+ T cells, or bulk PBMC T cells (not recorded which). The CDR3 region is CASSLGGVGQPQHF.